This TCR beta chain was sequenced in a study of blood T cell repertoires in COVID-19. Across the whole study: Samples came from the United States, Italy and Spain, spanning acute and convalescent COVID-19.

Per germline, CDR1 SGDLS and CDR2 YYNGEE. The length of the CDR3 is 15 residues. V lost 0 bases and J 5 bases, leaving 14 bases between the germline ends. Method: immunoSEQ multiplex PCR; TCRdb's copy keeps in-frame clones and lacks some. The profile shows about 110,000 clones, 71% of them singletons. The rearrangement joins TRBV9 to TRBJ2-5; TRBD1 might be the D (5 bases). The TCR was taken from a human donor with acute or convalescent COVID-19. The donor label of this sample is uncertain. What was sequenced was peripheral blood. CDR3 residues: CASSVVTSRVETQYF. The CDR3 DNA is TGTGCCAGCAGCGTAGTTACGAGCAGGGTGGAGACCCAGTACTTC.